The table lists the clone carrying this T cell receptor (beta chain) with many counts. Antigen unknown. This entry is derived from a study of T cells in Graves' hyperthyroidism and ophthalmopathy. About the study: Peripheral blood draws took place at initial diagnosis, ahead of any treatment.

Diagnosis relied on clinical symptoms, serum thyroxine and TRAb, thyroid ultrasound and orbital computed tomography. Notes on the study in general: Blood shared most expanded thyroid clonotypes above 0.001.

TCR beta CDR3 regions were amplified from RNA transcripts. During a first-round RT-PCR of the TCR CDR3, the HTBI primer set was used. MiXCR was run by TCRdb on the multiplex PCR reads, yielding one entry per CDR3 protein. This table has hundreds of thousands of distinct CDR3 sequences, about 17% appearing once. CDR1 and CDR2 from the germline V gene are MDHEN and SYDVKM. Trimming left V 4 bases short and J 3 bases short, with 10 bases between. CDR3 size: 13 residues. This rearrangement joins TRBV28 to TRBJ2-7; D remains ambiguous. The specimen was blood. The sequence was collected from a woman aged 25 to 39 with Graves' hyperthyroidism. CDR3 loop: CASSSESGYEQYF. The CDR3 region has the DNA TGTGCCAGCAGTTCGGAATCGGGCTACGAGCAGTACTTC.